The 14 T cell receptor beta chains listed next were all sequenced from one sample in a study of cytomegalovirus exposure and HLA in healthy donors (TCRdb year 2017). Library preparation used the immunoSEQ multiplex PCR assay. In TCRdb, the immuneACCESS table is reduced to in-frame sequences with V and J assigned. These tables do not hold every clone; where another copy was compared, an unresolved V gene accounts for under half, and the others remain unexplained. The sample contains over 200,000 clones, around 88% of them found a single time. In total, the top ten clones hold about 2.7% of the sample. The sequencing input was PBMCs. All receptors come from a young woman in good health and CMV-seronegative.

This clone appeared a single time. V gene TRBV11-2 combines with J gene TRBJ2-7; a possible D gene is TRBD2 (5 bases). The CDR3 totals 15 residues. Germline V gene data show CDR1 as SGHAT and CDR2 as FQNNGV. The V end lost 0 bases, the J end lost 10 bases, and 19 bases lay between the germline ends. CDR3 in amino acids: CASSLEVTSSSAQYF. DNA for the CDR3: TGTGCCAGCAGCTTAGAAGTCACTAGTTCTTCTGCCCAGTACTTC.

The CDR3 loop is CASSLDVSYEQYF. DNA for the CDR3: TGCGCCAGCAGCTTGGATGTCAGCTACGAGCAGTACTTC. This chain links TRBV5-1 with TRBJ2-7; D remains unclear. Germline loops: CDR1 SGHRS, CDR2 YFSETQ. V lost 0 bases and J lost 3, with 7 bases in between. This CDR3 spans 13 amino acids.

This chain joins TRBV6-1 and TRBJ2-3; TRBD2 is a possible D gene (7 bases). Trimming stripped 2 bases from V and 5 bases from J, with 14 bases between. CDR1 MNHNS and CDR2 SASEGT come from the germline V gene. The CDR3 sequence is 15 residues long. This CDR3 reads CASSEIGGGGDTQYF. CDR3 nucleotides: TGTGCCAGCAGTGAAATAGGGGGGGGCGGAGATACGCAGTATTTT.

V usage is TRBV5-4 and J usage is TRBJ1-2, with TRBD1 matching 10 bases. CDR3 length equals 12 residues. Germline CDR1 SGHNT, CDR2 YYREEE (reference sequence). With 4 bases clipped from V and 8 bases from J, the junction kept 2 bases outside the gene matches. The DNA for the CDR3 is TGTGCCAGCAGCCGGACAGGGGGAGGCTACACCTTC. The encoded protein is CASSRTGGGYTF.

This rearrangement joins TRBV7-9 to TRBJ2-3; 9 nucleotides match TRBD1. V lost 1 base and J lost 13; bases outside the gene matches: 6. The germline gives CDR1 SEHNR, CDR2 FQNEAQ (reference sequence). The CDR3 totals 13 residues. The CDR3 DNA reads as TGTGCCAGCAGCTTAGAGGACAGGGGATGGAAGTATTTT. It translates to CASSLEDRGWKYF.

This clone was counted between two and nine times. The chain links TRBV4-1 to TRBJ2-7, with D perhaps TRBD2 (5 bases). The CDR3 contains 16 residues. Germline values: CDR1 MGHRA, CDR2 YSYEKL. The V gene lost 4 bases and the J gene lost 3 bases, with 19 bases spanning the gap. The CDR3 spells CASSLRPRAGLYEQYF. Here the CDR3 DNA reads TGCGCCAGCAGCCTCCGCCCGAGGGCAGGCCTCTACGAGCAGTACTTC.

The chain links TRBV29-1 to TRBJ2-1, with D possibly matching TRBD2 (5 bases). Germline loops: CDR1 SQVTM, CDR2 ANQGSEA. The CDR3 contains 15 residues. Between the trimmed V and J ends, which lost 2 bases and 7 bases, there was a span of 18 bases. The CDR3 reads CSVERGGGVINEQFF. CDR3 nucleotides: TGCAGCGTTGAAAGAGGCGGAGGAGTAATTAATGAGCAGTTCTTC.

J is TRBJ2-1 and V is TRBV6-4, with 11 positions matching TRBD2. This CDR3 has 15 amino acids. With V trimmed by 4 bases and J by 6 bases, 5 bases remained unmatched. Per the germline V gene, CDR1 is MRHNA and CDR2 is SNTAGT. The CDR3 DNA reads TGTGCCAGCAGTGCTCGACTAGCGGGGTCCAATGAGCAGTTCTTC. Translated: CASSARLAGSNEQFF.

The chain links TRBV7-6 to TRBJ1-1; D ambiguous. The V gene lost 2 bases and the J gene lost 2 bases, with 12 bases spanning the gap. The CDR3 runs to 15 residues. The germline V gene has CDR1 SGHVS and CDR2 FNYEAQ. The CDR3 protein is CASSLFYGENTEAFF. CDR3 DNA sequence: TGTGCCAGCAGCTTATTCTACGGGGAAAACACTGAAGCTTTCTTT.

The rearrangement joins TRBV15 to TRBJ2-1, with a weak D call TRBD1 (5 bases). CDR1 LNHNV and CDR2 YYDKDF come from the germline V gene (reference sequence). Between the trimmed V and J ends, which lost 0 bases and 0 bases, there was a span of 18 bases. The CDR3 covers 19 residues. CDR3 protein: CATSRDTPWIDSSYNEQFF. CDR3 nucleotides: TGTGCCACCAGCAGAGATACGCCGTGGATAGACAGCTCCTACAATGAGCAGTTCTTC.

This chain connects TRBV5-1 to TRBJ1-2, with TRBD1 as a possible D gene (6 bases). Germline assignment: CDR1 SGHRS and CDR2 YFSETQ. This CDR3 contains 16 residues. Deletions cut 0 bases from V and 8 bases from J, with 20 bases between. The CDR3 sequence: CASSLGTVGKGSGYTF. The DNA of the CDR3 is TGCGCCAGCAGCTTGGGGACAGTCGGGAAGGGGAGCGGCTACACCTTC.

This clone came up a few times. This chain connects TRBV2 to TRBJ2-7; the match to TRBD1 covers 7 bases. CDR1 and CDR2 (germline): SNHLY, FYNNEI. This CDR3 region has 14 residues. Trimming at V came to 1 base and at J to 8 bases, leaving 8 bases not matched to a gene. Written as DNA, the CDR3 is TGTGCCAGCAGTGAAGGTCAGGGGGTGTATCAGCAGTACTTC. It codes for CASSEGQGVYQQYF.

This clone was found a few times. This chain connects TRBV5-1 to TRBJ2-7, with 11 bases lining up with TRBD1. The CDR3 totals 14 residues. J gave up 3 bases and V 4 bases, and 3 bases lay outside the gene matches. Germline V CDR1 and CDR2: SGHRS, YFSETQ. In DNA form, the CDR3 reads TGCGCCAGCAGCGCTGGGACAGGGGGCTACGAGCAGTACTTC. This encodes CASSAGTGGYEQYF. The full variable domain, with the rest looked up from reference TRBV5-1 and TRBJ2-7, is KAGVTQTPRYLIKTRGQQVTLSCSPISGHRSVSWYQQTPGQGLQFLFEYFSETQRNKGNFPGRFSGRQFSNSRSEMNVSTLELGDSALYLCASSAGTGGYEQYFGPGTRLTVT.

This sequence joins TRBV7-9 and TRBJ2-2; D unclear. V was clipped by 10 bases and J by 4 bases, with 7 bases between them. Germline loops: CDR1 SEHNR, CDR2 FQNEAQ (reference sequence). The CDR3 consists of 11 residues. DNA for the CDR3: TGTGCCATTTTCAGCACCGGGGAGCTGTTTTTT. Its translation is CAIFSTGELFF.